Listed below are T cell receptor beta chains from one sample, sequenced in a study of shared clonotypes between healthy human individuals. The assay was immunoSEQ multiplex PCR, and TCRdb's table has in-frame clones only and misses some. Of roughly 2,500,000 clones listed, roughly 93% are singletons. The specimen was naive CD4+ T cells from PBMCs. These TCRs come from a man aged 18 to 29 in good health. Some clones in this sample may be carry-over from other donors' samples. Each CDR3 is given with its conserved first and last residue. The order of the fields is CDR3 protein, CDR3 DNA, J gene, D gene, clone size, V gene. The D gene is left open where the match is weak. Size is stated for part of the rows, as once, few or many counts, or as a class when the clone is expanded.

CASSLSAGTAEQYF | TGTGCCAGCAGCTTAAGTGCAGGGACGGCCGAGCAGTACTTC | TRBJ2-7 | NA | NA | TRBV7-7
CASSLRGRGSTDTQYF | TGTGCCAGCAGCTTGAGGGGAAGGGGATCCACAGATACGCAGTATTTT | TRBJ2-3 | NA | NA | TRBV5-6
CASATANTGELFF | TGTGCCAGCGCGACAGCGAACACCGGGGAGCTGTTTTTT | TRBJ2-2 | NA | NA | TRBV27
CAWRPGTGGPSNTEAFF | TGTGCCTGGAGGCCTGGGACAGGGGGACCCTCGAACACTGAAGCTTTCTTT | TRBJ1-1 | TRBD1 | NA | TRBV30
CAISESPVSNQPQHF | TGTGCCATCAGTGAGTCCCCAGTTAGCAATCAGCCCCAGCATTTT | TRBJ1-5 | NA | NA | TRBV10-3
CASSGTSGASTDTQYF | TGTGCCAGCTCAGGAACTAGCGGAGCTAGCACAGATACGCAGTATTTT | TRBJ2-3 | TRBD2 | NA | TRBV18
CASSVDTGFGNTIYF | TGTGCCAGCAGCGTAGATACAGGCTTTGGAAACACCATATATTTT | TRBJ1-3 | NA | NA | TRBV9
CASSKGGYTDTQYF | TGTGCCAGCAGCAAAGGGGGGTACACAGATACGCAGTATTTT | TRBJ2-3 | NA | NA | TRBV11-3
CASSLGDRGRQETQYF | TGTGCCAGCAGCTTAGGCGACAGGGGGCGTCAAGAGACCCAGTACTTC | TRBJ2-5 | TRBD1 | NA | TRBV11-3
CASRFPGSRNTGELFF | TGTGCCAGCAGGTTCCCCGGGAGTCGTAACACCGGGGAGCTGTTTTTT | TRBJ2-2 | NA | NA | TRBV6-6
CAARVRYEQYF | TGTGCCGCAAGGGTGCGCTACGAGCAGTACTTC | TRBJ2-7 | NA | NA | TRBV6-6
CASSHFQETQYF | TGTGCCAGTAGCCACTTTCAAGAGACCCAGTACTTC | TRBJ2-5 | NA | NA | TRBV19
CASSSTASYEQYF | TGTGCCAGCAGTTCGACAGCCTCCTACGAGCAGTACTTC | TRBJ2-7 | NA | NA | TRBV28
CASSLAGANVLTF | TGTGCCAGCAGTCTGGCCGGGGCCAACGTCCTGACTTTC | TRBJ2-6 | NA | NA | TRBV9
CASSTQGGSYGYTF | TGTGCCAGCAGTACGCAGGGGGGAAGCTATGGCTACACCTTC | TRBJ1-2 | TRBD1 | NA | TRBV9
CASTSGRSNTEAFF | TGTGCCAGCACTTCGGGACGGTCGAACACTGAAGCTTTCTTT | TRBJ1-1 | NA | NA | TRBV2
CASSETHVGLYEQYF | TGTGCCAGCAGTGAAACCCACGTTGGTCTGTACGAGCAGTACTTC | TRBJ2-7 | NA | NA | TRBV6-1
CASSEIAAQYF | TGTGCCAGCAGTGAAATAGCGGCGCAGTATTTT | TRBJ2-3 | NA | NA | TRBV2
CASSHRTGDTEAFF | TGCGCCAGCAGCCATCGGACAGGGGATACTGAAGCTTTCTTT | TRBJ1-1 | TRBD1 | NA | TRBV4-1
CASSAGGSTLGSYTF | TGTGCCAGCAGCGCAGGGGGTAGTACCCTTGGGAGCTACACCTTC | TRBJ1-2 | TRBD1 | NA | TRBV9
CASSLDTGRAGELFF | TGCGCCAGCAGCTTGGATACAGGGAGGGCCGGGGAGCTGTTTTTT | TRBJ2-2 | NA | NA | TRBV5-1
CAWSLPYTGTANTEAFF | TGTGCCTGGAGTCTTCCGTATACAGGGACCGCGAACACTGAAGCTTTCTTT | TRBJ1-1 | NA | NA | TRBV30
CASSPERLGPGNEQFF | TGTGCCAGCTCACCAGAACGACTAGGACCCGGGAATGAGCAGTTCTTC | TRBJ2-1 | NA | NA | TRBV18
CASSYETGGSGELFF | TGTGCCAGCAGTTATGAGACAGGGGGCTCCGGGGAGCTGTTTTTT | TRBJ2-2 | TRBD1 | NA | TRBV6-5
CASSHRGGMVGYTF | TGTGCCAGCAGCCACAGGGGGGGAATGGTAGGCTACACCTTC | TRBJ1-2 | TRBD1 | NA | TRBV7-2
CASSWGQRGEKLFF | TGTGCCAGCAGTTGGGGACAGAGAGGTGAAAAACTGTTTTTT | TRBJ1-4 | TRBD1 | NA | TRBV6-6
CASSSAGGNTWNTEAFF | TGTGCCAGCAGTTCGGCAGGGGGGAATACCTGGAACACTGAAGCTTTCTTT | TRBJ1-1 | TRBD1 | NA | TRBV2
CASSQLPAGGPMNEQFF | TGTGCCAGCAGCCAACTGCCAGCGGGAGGGCCTATGAATGAGCAGTTCTTC | TRBJ2-1 | TRBD2 | NA | TRBV11-3
CASSSPGHPSSYEQYF | TGTGCCAGCAGTTCTCCTGGGCACCCGAGCTCCTACGAGCAGTACTTC | TRBJ2-7 | NA | NA | TRBV28
CASSPQVGPVTGELFF | TGTGCCAGCAGCCCGCAGGTGGGACCGGTCACCGGGGAGCTGTTTTTT | TRBJ2-2 | NA | NA | TRBV7-3
CASTPLAGVGDTQYF | TGTGCCAGCACCCCGCTAGCGGGAGTCGGGGATACGCAGTATTTT | TRBJ2-3 | TRBD2 | NA | TRBV5-6
CASSPGDDQPQHF | TGTGCCAGCTCACCGGGGGATGATCAGCCCCAGCATTTT | TRBJ1-5 | NA | NA | TRBV18
CASSLGGNAYEQYF | TGCGCCAGCAGCTTGGGGGGAAACGCCTACGAGCAGTACTTC | TRBJ2-7 | NA | NA | TRBV5-1
CASSEVETQYF | TGTGCCAGCAGTGAGGTAGAGACCCAGTACTTC | TRBJ2-5 | NA | NA | TRBV2
CASSLSGKNIQYF | TGTGCCAGCAGTTTAAGCGGGAAAAACATTCAGTACTTC | TRBJ2-4 | NA | NA | TRBV28
CASSKGGGTSYTGELFF | TGTGCCAGCAGCAAAGGTGGCGGGACTAGTTATACCGGGGAGCTGTTTTTT | TRBJ2-2 | NA | few | TRBV21-1
CASSQEGAGGIVDEQYF | TGTGCCAGCAGCCAAGAGGGAGCCGGGGGAATCGTCGACGAGCAGTACTTC | TRBJ2-7 | NA | once | TRBV4-2
CASSYSWEVWNIQYF | TGTGCCAGCAGTTACTCGTGGGAGGTCTGGAACATTCAGTACTTC | TRBJ2-4 | NA | NA | TRBV6-5
CASSEQTAKETQYF | TGTGCCAGCAGTGAGCAGACAGCGAAAGAGACCCAGTACTTC | TRBJ2-5 | NA | NA | TRBV25-1
CASRQGSTDTQYF | TGCGCCAGCCGACAGGGGTCCACAGATACGCAGTATTTT | TRBJ2-3 | TRBD1 | once | TRBV5-1
CSVELSKSRDIQYF | TGCAGCGTTGAATTGTCTAAATCTAGGGACATTCAGTACTTC | TRBJ2-4 | NA | NA | TRBV29-1
CVSTLGRPSGGTDTQYF | TGTGTCAGCACCCTAGGACGGCCTAGCGGGGGCACAGATACGCAGTATTTT | TRBJ2-3 | TRBD2 | NA | TRBV27